What follows are 30 T cell receptor beta chains derived from one specimen sequenced in a study of shared clonotypes between healthy human individuals. Naivety among CD8 cells was defined by CD45RO negativity and positive CCR7 selection, thereby excluding terminally differentiated effector memory CD45RA+ cells. TCRdb's copy holds only in-frame clones and misses some; the assay was immunoSEQ multiplex PCR. The sample lists just over 2,000,000 clones, just under 95% occurring once. Material: naive CD8+ T cells sorted from blood. These TCRs come from a man aged 18 to 29 in good health.

V and J are TRBV5-1 and TRBJ2-5; D is uncertain. The CDR3 spans 14 residues. V lost 4 bases and J 4 bases, leaving 14 bases between the germline ends. The germline gives CDR1 SGHRS, CDR2 YFSETQ. CDR3 sequence (DNA): TGCGCCAGCAGCCCCCGTAGTTCGATAGAGACCCAGTACTTC. Its translation is CASSPRSSIETQYF.

The CDR3 here is CAWSVQGPDDGYTF. In DNA, the CDR3 is TGTGCCTGGAGTGTACAGGGACCGGATGATGGCTACACCTTC. The chain carries TRBV30 and TRBJ1-2, with D possibly being TRBD1 (6 bases). The CDR3 loop spans 14 amino acids. CDR1 is GTSNPN, CDR2 SVGIG, per germline (reference sequence). V was clipped by 0 bases and J by 6 bases, with 14 bases between them. The complete variable domain, with remaining parts taken from reference TRBV30 and TRBJ1-2, reads SQTIHQWPATLVQPVGSPLSLECTVEGTSNPNLYWYRQAAGRGLQLLFYSVGIGQISSEVPQNLSASRPQDRQFILSSKKLLLSDSGFYLCAWSVQGPDDGYTFGSGTRLTVV.

The rearrangement joins TRBV7-9 to TRBJ2-7; the D gene could be TRBD1 or TRBD2 (5 bases each). The V and J ends lost 4 bases and 9 bases respectively, with 10 bases between them. Germline CDR1 is SEHNR and CDR2 is FQNEAQ (reference sequence). CDR3 size: 11 residues. The CDR3 region has the DNA TGTGCCAGCAGCTCGGGACGCGGGCAGTACTTC. Protein sequence: CASSSGRGQYF.

This chain joins TRBV7-9 and TRBJ1-1; the D gene is possibly TRBD1 (6 bases). Trimming left V 4 bases short and J 5 bases short, with 8 bases between. The length of the CDR3 is 12 residues. Germline values: CDR1 SEHNR, CDR2 FQNEAQ (reference sequence). The CDR3 loop reads CASSSGQTEAFF. CDR3 nucleotide sequence: TGTGCCAGCAGCTCCGGACAGACTGAAGCTTTCTTT.

Here the CDR3 reads CASSPDWDRGDEQYF. DNA of the CDR3: TGCGCCAGCAGCCCCGATTGGGACAGGGGAGACGAGCAGTACTTC. This chain uses TRBV4-3 with TRBJ2-7, with 10 bases fitting TRBD1. The CDR3 length is 15 residues. The ends lost 4 bases at V and 5 bases at J; junction bases unmatched: 8. Looked up from germline, CDR1 is LGHNA and CDR2 is YSLEER.

This chain connects TRBV30 to TRBJ2-7; D is undetermined. V lost 5 bases to trimming and J lost 1 base, with 6 bases between them. Germline loops: CDR1 GTSNPN, CDR2 SVGIG (reference sequence). The CDR3 has 11 residues. This CDR3 reads CAWGRSYEQYF. The CDR3 DNA sequence: TGTGCCTGGGGCAGGTCCTACGAGCAGTACTTC.

The rearrangement uses TRBV30 and TRBJ2-7, with 8 bases that match TRBD2. Trimming at V came to 0 bases and at J to 4 bases, leaving 17 bases not matched to a gene. Looked up from germline, CDR1 is GTSNPN and CDR2 is SVGIG (reference sequence). The CDR3 has 18 amino acids. The CDR3 protein is CAWSVRSLLGGRIYEQYF. The CDR3, as DNA: TGTGCCTGGAGTGTACGGTCTTTACTCGGCGGGAGGATTTACGAGCAGTACTTC.

V gene TRBV19 combines with J gene TRBJ2-7, with a tentative D call TRBD1 (5 bases). V gave up 5 bases and J gave up 3 bases, with 11 bases separating them. Germline V gives CDR1 LNHDA, CDR2 SQIVND (reference sequence). The CDR3 runs 13 residues. CDR3 residues: CASSSREGYEQYF. DNA of the CDR3: TGTGCCAGTAGTTCCAGGGAAGGCTACGAGCAGTACTTC.

This clone was picked up one time. This chain connects TRBV5-1 to TRBJ1-4; 8 bases line up with TRBD1. Looked up from germline, CDR1 is SGHRS and CDR2 is YFSETQ. J lost 8 bases, V lost 5 bases, and 11 bases had no gene match. The CDR3 has 15 residues. The CDR3 nucleotides are TGCGCCAGCAGGGGGATGACAGGGGCGCAAGAAAAACTGTTTTTT. Translated, it gives CASRGMTGAQEKLFF.

The chain joins TRBV10-3 to TRBJ2-7, with no clear D. Trimming took 6 bases from V and 2 from J, leaving 11 bases between them. CDR3 length: 13 residues. Germline V CDR1 and CDR2: ENHRY, SYGVKD. DNA of the CDR3: TGTGCCATCAGCACGTCAGACACCTACGAGCAGTACTTC. Translating gives CAISTSDTYEQYF.

The J gene is TRBJ2-7, the V gene TRBV5-6; D perhaps matches TRBD2 (5 bases). Trimming removed 2 bases at V and 5 bases at J, with 11 bases between. CDR3 length: 13 amino acids. Germline V lookup: CDR1 SGHDT, CDR2 YYEEEE. The CDR3 region has the DNA TGTGCCAGCAGCTTTGGACTCGGCGACGAGCAGTACTTC. Amino acid sequence: CASSFGLGDEQYF.

The chain has TRBV27 and TRBJ2-7; 7 positions match TRBD2. There are 14 residues in the CDR3. Losses at the gene ends were 2 bases for V and 0 bases for J; bases not matched to a gene: 1. Germline V gives CDR1 MNHEY, CDR2 SMNVEV (reference sequence). The DNA for the CDR3 is TGTGCCAGCAGTTTAACTAGCGTCTCCTACGAGCAGTACTTC. Encoded protein: CASSLTSVSYEQYF.

The chain joins TRBV11-2 to TRBJ1-4; D gene uncertain. The CDR3 runs 16 residues. CDR1 is SGHAT, CDR2 FQNNGV, per germline. The V gene lost 5 bases and the J gene lost 3 bases, with 16 bases spanning the gap. In DNA, the CDR3 is TGTGCCAGCAGCCAACATCGGAGCCTATCTAATGAAAAACTGTTTTTT. It specifies CASSQHRSLSNEKLFF. The variable domain in full, completed from reference TRBV11-2 and TRBJ1-4, reads EAGVAQSPRYKIIEKRQSVAFWCNPISGHATLYWYQQILGQGPKLLIQFQNNGVVDDSQLPKDRFSAERLKGVDSTLKIQPAKLEDSAVYLCASSQHRSLSNEKLFFGSGTQLSVL.

The chain combines TRBV27 with TRBJ2-1, with TRBD2 as a possible D gene (7 bases). Germline V gene sequence: CDR1 MNHEY, CDR2 SMNVEV (reference sequence). V was cut by 3 bases and J by 8 bases, with 14 bases left in between. This CDR3 has 14 amino acids. CDR3 residues: CASSLGGAPDEQFF. CDR3 bases: TGTGCCAGCAGTTTGGGGGGGGCGCCCGATGAGCAGTTCTTC.

V usage is TRBV30 and J usage is TRBJ1-4; weak D call: TRBD1 (6 bases). The CDR3 extends over 14 amino acids. V was shortened by 1 base and J by 7 bases, with 13 bases between the two germline ends. Germline loops: CDR1 GTSNPN, CDR2 SVGIG (reference sequence). The CDR3 nucleotides read TGTGCCTGGAGTGGATACAGGGAAAGTGAAAAACTGTTTTTT. As protein: CAWSGYRESEKLFF.

The chain carries TRBV7-2 and TRBJ2-3, with D possibly matching TRBD1 (6 bases). V lost 1 base to trimming and J lost 1 base, with 15 bases between them. In germline, CDR1 is SGHTA, CDR2 FQGNSA. The CDR3 contains 17 residues. DNA of the CDR3: TGTGCCAGCAGCTTAGGATGGGCAGGGGCGCGCACAGATACGCAGTATTTT. This sequence encodes CASSLGWAGARTDTQYF. Full variable domain (remainder filled in from reference TRBV7-2 and TRBJ2-3): GAGVSQSPSNKVTEKGKDVELRCDPISGHTALYWYRQSLGQGLEFLIYFQGNSAPDKSGLPSDRFSAERTGGSVSTLTIQRTQQEDSAVYLCASSLGWAGARTDTQYFGPGTRLTVL.

On this clone: The junction departs from the called germline gene at one end, perhaps through a read error. V is TRBV7-7 and J is TRBJ2-7; TRBD2 aligns across 13 bases. Germline V lookup: CDR1 SSHAT, CDR2 FNYEAQ (reference sequence). CDR3 length equals 17 residues. CDR3 sequence: CASSLVGVPGLAGEQYF. The CDR3 nucleotides read TGTGCTAGCAGCTTAGTGGGGGTCCCGGGACTAGCGGGGGAGCAGTACTTC.

This chain uses TRBV7-9 with TRBJ1-1, with 7 bases fitting TRBD1. This CDR3 spans 13 amino acids. Germline trimming cut 5 bases from V and 3 bases from J; bases unmatched to any gene: 3. CDR1 SEHNR and CDR2 FQNEAQ come from the germline V gene (reference sequence). CDR3 sequence (DNA): TGTGCCAGCAGCCGCGGACAGGACACTGAAGCTTTCTTT. This codes for CASSRGQDTEAFF.

As for this clone: Other DNA sequences in this sample translate to the same CDR3. This chain uses TRBV27 with TRBJ2-7; 7 bases map to TRBD1. Germline values: CDR1 MNHEY, CDR2 SMNVEV (reference sequence). The V and J ends lost 2 bases and 4 bases, in that order; junction bases with no gene match: 2. This CDR3 has 13 amino acids. In nucleotides, the CDR3 is TGTGCCAGCAGTTTAGGGGACAGATACGAGCAGTACTTC. Translated: CASSLGDRYEQYF.

The count of this clone is one. Other nucleotide sequences in the sample specify the same CDR3. This sequence joins TRBV27 and TRBJ2-7; D not resolved. Trimming pared 4 bases from V and 1 base from J, leaving 5 bases between. Per the germline V gene, CDR1 is MNHEY and CDR2 is SMNVEV (reference sequence). The CDR3 is 12 amino acids. CDR3 amino acids: CASSSPSYEQYF. CDR3 bases: TGTGCCAGCAGTTCCCCTTCCTACGAGCAGTACTTC.

The chain couples TRBV19 to TRBJ1-4; D ambiguous. V gave up 7 bases and J gave up 0 bases, with 9 bases separating them. This CDR3 has 14 residues. Germline V gene sequence: CDR1 LNHDA, CDR2 SQIVND (reference sequence). In DNA, the CDR3 is TGTGCCAGTAAACCCTTTTCAACTAATGAAAAACTGTTTTTT. Amino acid sequence: CASKPFSTNEKLFF.

This chain connects TRBV10-3 to TRBJ2-6; the match to TRBD2 covers 9 bases. The germline V gene has CDR1 ENHRY and CDR2 SYGVKD. This CDR3 has 18 residues. V gave up 0 bases and J gave up 1 base; unmatched junction bases: 4. CDR3 DNA sequence: TGTGCCATCAGTGAGTCTAGCGGGGGATTTTCTGGGGCCAACGTCCTGACTTTC. Amino acid sequence: CAISESSGGFSGANVLTF.

This chain uses TRBV1 with TRBJ2-7. TRBV1 is flagged as a pseudogene. The CDR3 contains 16 residues. The CDR3 DNA follows: TGCACCAGCAGCCAAGATCGCTCTGGGAACAAAGGCGAGCAGTACTTC. Translation: CTSSQDRSGNKGEQYF.

V is TRBV4-1 and J is TRBJ2-7; 10 nucleotides match TRBD1. The ends lost 3 bases at V and 5 bases at J; junction bases unmatched: 10. Germline-derived CDR1 and CDR2 are MGHRA and YSYEKL. This CDR3 contains 16 residues. CDR3 sequence (DNA): TGCGCCAGCAGCCACCCTCCGGGACAGGGGATACACGAGCAGTACTTC. It codes for CASSHPPGQGIHEQYF.

V gene TRBV30 combines with J gene TRBJ2-5; 9 nucleotides match TRBD1. Germline V lookup: CDR1 GTSNPN, CDR2 SVGIG (reference sequence). The length of the CDR3 is 15 residues. V lost 3 bases and J lost 4; bases outside the gene matches: 9. The CDR3 DNA reads as TGTGCCTGGAGGAGGCGGGACAGGGAGCGAGAGACCCAGTACTTC. Translation gives CAWRRRDRERETQYF.

This chain joins TRBV18 and TRBJ2-7, with a weak D call TRBD1 (5 bases). CDR3 length: 15 amino acids. Trimming left V 0 bases short and J 5 bases short, with 14 bases between. Germline loops: CDR1 KGHSH, CDR2 LQKENI. DNA of the CDR3: TGTGCCAGCTCACCACCGCAAGCAGGGTTGAACGAGCAGTACTTC. Translating gives CASSPPQAGLNEQYF.

The chain is built from TRBV4-3 and TRBJ1-2; weak D call: TRBD1 (6 bases). In germline, CDR1 is LGHNA, CDR2 YSLEER. CDR3 size: 15 residues. The V and J ends lost 1 base and 6 bases respectively, with 15 bases between them. CDR3 nucleotides: TGCGCCAGCAGCCAAGGGGTCACAGGGTGGGATGGCTACACCTTC. It translates to CASSQGVTGWDGYTF.

V usage is TRBV14 and J usage is TRBJ2-1; no clear D. The germline V gene has CDR1 SGHDN and CDR2 FVKESK. CDR3 length: 16 residues. Trimming took 0 bases from V and 3 from J, leaving 12 bases between them. CDR3 coding DNA: TGTGCCAGCAGCCAAGATCAAGCTAGTAACTACAATGAGCAGTTCTTC. Its translation: CASSQDQASNYNEQFF.

To note about this clone: The same CDR3 can be traced to other DNA sequences in this sample. The chain combines TRBV7-9 with TRBJ2-3; 8 nucleotides align to TRBD2. Germline trimming cut 2 bases from V and 3 bases from J; bases unmatched to any gene: 1. Germline V gene sequence: CDR1 SEHNR, CDR2 FQNEAQ (reference sequence). CDR3 length: 14 amino acids. The DNA of the CDR3 is TGTGCCAGCAGCTTAACGGGGGGGACAGATACGCAGTATTTT. Its translation is CASSLTGGTDTQYF.

The gene calls are TRBV9 and TRBJ1-1; a weak D match, TRBD1 (5 bases). The CDR3 is made up of 13 amino acids. Trimming stripped 3 bases from V and 5 bases from J, with 11 bases between. Per the germline V gene, CDR1 is SGDLS and CDR2 is YYNGEE. The DNA of the CDR3 is TGTGCCAGCAGCGCCACGGGGGGGACTGAAGCTTTCTTT. It codes for CASSATGGTEAFF.